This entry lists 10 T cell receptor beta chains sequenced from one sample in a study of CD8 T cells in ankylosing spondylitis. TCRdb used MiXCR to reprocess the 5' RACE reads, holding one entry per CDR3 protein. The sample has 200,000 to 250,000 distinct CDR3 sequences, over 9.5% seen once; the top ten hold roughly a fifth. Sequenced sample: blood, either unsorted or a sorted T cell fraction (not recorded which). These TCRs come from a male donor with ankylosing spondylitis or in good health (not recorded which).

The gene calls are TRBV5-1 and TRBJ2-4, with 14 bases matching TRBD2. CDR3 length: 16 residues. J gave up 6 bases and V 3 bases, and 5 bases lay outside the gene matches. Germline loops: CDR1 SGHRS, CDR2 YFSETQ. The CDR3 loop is CASSYGTSGGLNIQYF. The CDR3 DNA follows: TGCGCCAGCAGCTATGGGACTAGCGGGGGACTAAACATTCAGTACTTC.

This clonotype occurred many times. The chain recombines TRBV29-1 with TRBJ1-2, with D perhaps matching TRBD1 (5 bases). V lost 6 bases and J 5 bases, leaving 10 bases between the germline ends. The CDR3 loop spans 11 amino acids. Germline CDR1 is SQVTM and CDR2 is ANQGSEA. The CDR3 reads CSVDREYGYTF. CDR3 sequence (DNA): TGCAGCGTCGACAGAGAGTATGGCTACACCTTC.

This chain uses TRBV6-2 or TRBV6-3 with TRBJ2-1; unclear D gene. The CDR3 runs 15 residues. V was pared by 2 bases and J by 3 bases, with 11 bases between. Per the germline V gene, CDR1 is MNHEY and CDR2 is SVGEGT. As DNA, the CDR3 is TGTGCCAGCAGTTACACGGACCCGGACTACAATGAGCAGTTCTTC. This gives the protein CASSYTDPDYNEQFF.

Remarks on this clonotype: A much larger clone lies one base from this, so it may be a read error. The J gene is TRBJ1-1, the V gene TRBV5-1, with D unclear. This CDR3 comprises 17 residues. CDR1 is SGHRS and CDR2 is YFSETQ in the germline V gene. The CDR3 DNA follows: TGCGCCTGCAGCCCAAACCCCCTACAGAGTCCGAACACTGAAGCTTTCTTT. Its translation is CACSPNPLQSPNTEAFF.

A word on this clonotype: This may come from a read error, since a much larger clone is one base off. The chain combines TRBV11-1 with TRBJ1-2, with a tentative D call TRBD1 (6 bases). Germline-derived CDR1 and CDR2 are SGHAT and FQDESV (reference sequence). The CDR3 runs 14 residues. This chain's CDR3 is CASSPTVTGIGDTF. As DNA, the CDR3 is TGTGCCAGCAGTCCTACCGTGACAGGTATTGGCGACACCTTC. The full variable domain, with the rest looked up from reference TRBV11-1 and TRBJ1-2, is EAEVAQSPRYKITEKSQAVAFWCDPISGHATLYWYRQILGQGPELLVQFQDESVVDDSQLPKDRFSAERLKGVDSTLKIQPAELGDSAMYLCASSPTVTGIGDTFGSGTRLTVV.

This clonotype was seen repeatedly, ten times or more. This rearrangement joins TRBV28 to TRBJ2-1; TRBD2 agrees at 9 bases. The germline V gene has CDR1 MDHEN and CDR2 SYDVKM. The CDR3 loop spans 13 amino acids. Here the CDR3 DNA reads TGTGGGGCGACTAGCGGCTATAACAATGAGCAGTTCTTC. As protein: CGATSGYNNEQFF.

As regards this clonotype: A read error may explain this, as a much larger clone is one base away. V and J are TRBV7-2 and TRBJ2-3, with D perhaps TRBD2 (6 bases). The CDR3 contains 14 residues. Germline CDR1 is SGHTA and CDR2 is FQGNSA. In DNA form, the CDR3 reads TGTGCCAGCAGTGGGGGGAGTGGGGCAGATACGCGGTATTTT. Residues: CASSGGSGADTRYF. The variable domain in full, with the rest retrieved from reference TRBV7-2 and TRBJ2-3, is GAGVSQSPSNKVTEKGKDVELRCDPISGHTALYWYRQSLGQGLEFLIYFQGNSAPDKSGLPSDRFSAERTGGSVSTLTIQRTQQEDSAVYLCASSGGSGADTRYFGPGTRLTVL.

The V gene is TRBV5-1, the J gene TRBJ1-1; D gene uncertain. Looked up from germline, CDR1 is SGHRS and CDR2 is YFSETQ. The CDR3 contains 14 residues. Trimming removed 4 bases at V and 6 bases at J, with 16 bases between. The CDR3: CASSLRVSNPEAFF. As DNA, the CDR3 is TGCGCCAGCAGCCTACGGGTCTCAAACCCTGAAGCTTTCTTT.

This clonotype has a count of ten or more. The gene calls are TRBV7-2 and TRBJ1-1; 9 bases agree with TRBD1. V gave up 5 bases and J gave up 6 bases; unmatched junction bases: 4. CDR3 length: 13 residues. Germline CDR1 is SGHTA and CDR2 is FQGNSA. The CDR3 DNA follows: TGTGCCAGCAGCCAACAGGGGGCCGCTGAAGCTTTCTTT. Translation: CASSQQGAAEAFF.

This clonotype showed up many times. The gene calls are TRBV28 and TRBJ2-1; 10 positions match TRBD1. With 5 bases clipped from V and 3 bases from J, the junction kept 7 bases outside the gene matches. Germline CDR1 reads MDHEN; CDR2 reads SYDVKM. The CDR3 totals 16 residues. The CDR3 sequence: CASSGTGTGVYNEQFF. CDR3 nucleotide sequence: TGTGCCAGCAGTGGGACCGGGACAGGGGTCTACAATGAGCAGTTCTTC. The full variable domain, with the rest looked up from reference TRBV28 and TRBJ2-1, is DVKVTQSSRYLVKRTGEKVFLECVQDMDHENMFWYRQDPGLGLRLIYFSYDVKMKEKGDIPEGYSVSREKKERFSLILESASTNQTSMYLCASSGTGTGVYNEQFFGPGTRLTVL.